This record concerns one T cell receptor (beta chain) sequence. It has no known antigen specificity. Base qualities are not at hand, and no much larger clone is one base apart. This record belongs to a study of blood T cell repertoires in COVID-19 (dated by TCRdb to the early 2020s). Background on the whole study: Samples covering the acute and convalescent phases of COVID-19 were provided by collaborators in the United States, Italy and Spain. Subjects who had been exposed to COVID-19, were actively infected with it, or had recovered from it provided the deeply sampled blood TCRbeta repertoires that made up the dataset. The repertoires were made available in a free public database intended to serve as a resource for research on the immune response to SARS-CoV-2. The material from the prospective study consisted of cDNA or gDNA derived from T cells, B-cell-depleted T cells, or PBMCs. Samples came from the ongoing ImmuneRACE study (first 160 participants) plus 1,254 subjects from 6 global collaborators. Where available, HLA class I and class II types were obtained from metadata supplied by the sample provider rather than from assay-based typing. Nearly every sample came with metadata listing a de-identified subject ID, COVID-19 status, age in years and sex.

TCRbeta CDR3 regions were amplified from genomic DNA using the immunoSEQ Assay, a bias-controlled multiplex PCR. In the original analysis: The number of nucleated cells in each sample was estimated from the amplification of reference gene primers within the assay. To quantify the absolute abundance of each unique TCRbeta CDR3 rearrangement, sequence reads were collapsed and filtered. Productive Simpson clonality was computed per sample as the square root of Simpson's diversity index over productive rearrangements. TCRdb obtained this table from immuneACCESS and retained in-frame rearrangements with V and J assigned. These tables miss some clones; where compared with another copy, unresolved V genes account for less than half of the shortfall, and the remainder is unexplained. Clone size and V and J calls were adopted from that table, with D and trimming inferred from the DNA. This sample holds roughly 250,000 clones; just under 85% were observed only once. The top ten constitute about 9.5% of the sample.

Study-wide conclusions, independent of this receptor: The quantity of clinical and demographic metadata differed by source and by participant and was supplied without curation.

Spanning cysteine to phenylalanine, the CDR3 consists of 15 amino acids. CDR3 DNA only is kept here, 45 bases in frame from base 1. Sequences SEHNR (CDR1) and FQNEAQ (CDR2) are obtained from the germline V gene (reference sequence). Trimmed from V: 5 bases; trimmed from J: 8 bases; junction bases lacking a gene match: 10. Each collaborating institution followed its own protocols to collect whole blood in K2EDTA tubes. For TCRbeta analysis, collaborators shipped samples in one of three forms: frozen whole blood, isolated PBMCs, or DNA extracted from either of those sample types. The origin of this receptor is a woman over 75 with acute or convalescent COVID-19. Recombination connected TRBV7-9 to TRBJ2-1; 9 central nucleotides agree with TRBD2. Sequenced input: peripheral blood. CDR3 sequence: CASSPIAGARDEQFF. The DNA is TGTGCCAGCAGCCCCATAGCGGGGGCGAGGGATGAGCAGTTCTTC.